This entry lists 4 T cell receptor beta chains sequenced from one sample in a study of T cell responses to AZD1222 COVID-19 vaccine. Assay used: immunoSEQ multiplex PCR; TCRdb lists only in-frame clones, some missing. Of 140,000 to 150,000 clones listed, 75% to 95% were seen once; the top ten hold 2.8%. The source material was peripheral blood, sampled on day 0 of MenACWY control vaccination. The source is an adult in good health.

The chain joins TRBV5-4 to TRBJ2-1, with D hard to call. This CDR3 has 16 residues. From germline, CDR1 is SGHNT and CDR2 YYREEE (reference sequence). The germline V and J ends were trimmed by 0 bases and 0 bases, with 10 bases remaining between them. CDR3 residues: CASSLAGGFSYNEQFF. In nucleotides, the CDR3 is TGTGCCAGCAGCTTGGCCGGCGGTTTCTCCTACAATGAGCAGTTCTTC.

The rearrangement links TRBV2 to TRBJ1-5, with D hard to call. Per germline, CDR1 SNHLY and CDR2 FYNNEI. The CDR3 runs to 13 residues. The V end lost 3 bases, the J end lost 4 bases, and 7 bases lay between the germline ends. The CDR3 bases are TGTGCCAGCAGTGACGAGGGAAATCAGCCCCAGCATTTT. Amino acid sequence: CASSDEGNQPQHF.

The J gene is TRBJ1-6, the V gene TRBV18; D call uncertain. The germline V and J ends were trimmed by 3 bases and 6 bases, with 12 bases remaining between them. The germline gives CDR1 KGHSH, CDR2 LQKENI. The CDR3 totals 15 residues. The CDR3 region is CASSPGGEGNSPLHF. For the CDR3, the DNA is TGTGCCAGCTCACCGGGAGGCGAGGGTAATTCACCCCTCCACTTT.

V and J are TRBV9 and TRBJ1-2, with D perhaps TRBD1 (6 bases). This CDR3 spans 16 amino acids. Germline values: CDR1 SGDLS, CDR2 YYNGEE. Trimming cost V 1 base and J 4 bases, with 17 bases left between them. CDR3 protein: CASSVPPAGAPYGYTF. The CDR3 DNA reads as TGTGCCAGCAGCGTACCCCCGGCAGGGGCCCCCTATGGCTACACCTTC.